Listed here are 5 T cell receptor beta chains from one sample, sequenced in a study of identifying expanded T cells in peripheral blood. Produced via immunoSEQ multiplex PCR; TCRdb's table is partial and in-frame only. Of roughly 75,000 clones in the sample, 90% were seen once. Sequencing input: blood. These receptors were obtained from a person aged 18-69 years in good health.

The chain is built from TRBV19 and TRBJ1-5; TRBD1 matches at 8 bases. This CDR3 has 15 amino acids. Germline trimming cut 7 bases from V and 5 bases from J; bases unmatched to any gene: 10. Looked up from germline, CDR1 is LNHDA and CDR2 is SQIVND (reference sequence). Here the CDR3 reads CASMTFDRGYQPQHF. DNA for the CDR3: TGTGCCAGTATGACCTTTGACAGGGGTTATCAGCCCCAGCATTTT.

The chain employs TRBV7-9 and TRBJ1-1; D is uncertain. In germline, CDR1 is SEHNR, CDR2 FQNEAQ (reference sequence). Trimming cost V 11 bases and J 1 base, with 11 bases left between them. The CDR3 sequence is 12 residues long. For the CDR3, the DNA is TGTGCCGGGAAAAAGCCGAACACTGAAGCTTTCTTT. This translates into CAGKKPNTEAFF.

The chain uses TRBV7-2 and TRBJ2-1; maybe TRBD2 (5 bases). Germline CDR1 SGHTA, CDR2 FQGNSA. The CDR3 length is 15 residues. V shed 5 bases and J shed 2 bases, with 13 bases lying between them. CDR3 coding DNA: TGTGCCAGCAGCCAAATCGGACTTACCTACAATGAGCAGTTCTTC. Its translation is CASSQIGLTYNEQFF.

The rearrangement joins TRBV27 to TRBJ1-6; maybe TRBD1 (5 bases). From germline, CDR1 is MNHEY and CDR2 SMNVEV (reference sequence). V was trimmed by 3 bases and J by 14 bases, leaving 23 bases between them. This CDR3 has 16 residues. The DNA for the CDR3 is TGTGCCAGCAGTTTGTTATTTGTTGAGGGGTCCAAAACCCTCCACTTT. This sequence encodes CASSLLFVEGSKTLHF.

The chain links TRBV4-2 to TRBJ1-3; no firm D call. This CDR3 is 15 amino acids long. The germline V gene has CDR1 LGHNA and CDR2 YNFKEQ. Trimming stripped 0 bases from V and 0 bases from J, with 6 bases between. The CDR3 here is CASSQEDLSGNTIYF. CDR3 DNA: TGTGCCAGCAGCCAAGAGGACCTCTCTGGAAACACCATATATTTT.